The next 4 T cell receptor beta chains were all read from a single sample in a study of graft-versus-host responses after intestinal transplantation. Produced via immunoSEQ multiplex PCR; TCRdb's table is partial and in-frame only. This table has over 100,000 clones, around 90% appearing once. What these receptors recognize is not known. Sequencing used unstimulated CD4+ T cells sorted from spleen or lymph node cells, obtained before transplant. These receptors were collected from a human donor who was the organ donor for an intestinal transplant.

The chain combines TRBV10-3 with TRBJ2-3; TRBD2 aligns across 12 bases. CDR1 and CDR2 from the germline V gene are ENHRY and SYGVKD. The V segment lost 8 bases and the J segment 10 bases; nucleotides outside the gene matches: 13. CDR3 length equals 15 residues. Here the CDR3 reads CAIGAGLAGGLAQYF. The CDR3 DNA reads TGTGCCATCGGGGCTGGGCTAGCGGGAGGGCTGGCGCAGTATTTT.

This rearrangement joins TRBV5-8 to TRBJ2-3; 15 bases agree with TRBD2. CDR3 size: 16 residues. V was clipped by 0 bases and J by 4 bases; unmatched bases: 0. The germline CDR1 and CDR2 sequences are SGHTS and YDEGEE. The CDR3 region has the DNA TGTGCCAGCAGCTTGGGGACTAGCGGGAGGGCAGATACGCAGTATTTT. It specifies CASSLGTSGRADTQYF. Full variable domain (remainder filled in from reference TRBV5-8 and TRBJ2-3): EAGVTQSPTHLIKTRGQQATLRCSPISGHTSVYWYQQALGLGLQFLLWYDEGEERNRGNFPPRFSGRQFPNYSSELNVNALELEDSALYLCASSLGTSGRADTQYFGPGTRLTVL.

The CDR3 is CASIAGKLSSGYTF. As DNA, the CDR3 is TGTGCCAGCATCGCAGGGAAGCTTTCCAGTGGCTACACCTTC. This chain uses TRBV2 with TRBJ1-2, with D tentatively TRBD1 (5 bases). Trimming took off 7 bases at V and 7 bases at J, with 19 bases between the two ends. Per germline, CDR1 SNHLY and CDR2 FYNNEI. CDR3 length: 14 residues.

The rearrangement links TRBV23-1 to TRBJ2-7; D not certain. TRBV23-1 belongs to the ORF category, with a function that is uncertain. This CDR3 comprises 18 residues. Trimming shortened V by 0 bases and J by 1 base, and 19 bases separated the two germline ends. CDR3 in DNA: TGCGCCAGCAGTCAATCGAGAGATGCAGGTTTGCTTTCCTACGAGCAGTACTTC. It yields the protein CASSQSRDAGLLSYEQYF.